The 9 T cell receptor beta chains below all came from one sample that was sequenced in a study of T cells in women clearing cervical HPV infection (dated by TCRdb to between 2017 and 2018). Library preparation used the immunoSEQ multiplex PCR assay. Imported from immuneACCESS, the table was reduced by TCRdb to in-frame sequences with V and J called. These copies leave out some clones; in studies compared against another copy, an unresolved V gene accounts for under half, and the cause of the remainder is not known. The table for this sample lists tens of thousands of clones. The ten largest clones take up about 7% of the sample. Sequencing was performed on blood buffy coat. Receptor source: a woman between 18 and 69 years old with a cervical HPV16 infection that either progressed to CIN3+ or cleared (not recorded which).

A word on this clone: The sequence runs out 3 residues before the end of the CDR3; the remainder is reconstructed from the germline J gene. The V and J genes are TRBV4-1 and TRBJ2-2; tentative D call: TRBD2 (5 bases). Germline V lookup: CDR1 MGHRA, CDR2 YSYEKL. The CDR3 totals 14 residues. The ends were cut back, 3 bases at V and 7 bases at J, with 12 bases in the middle. CDR3 residues: CASSHTIRGGELFF. The part of the CDR3 DNA that was read is TGCGCCAGCAGCCATACGATACGGGGCGGGGAG.

As concerns this clone: The sequence runs out 3 residues before the end of the CDR3; the remainder is reconstructed from the germline J gene. The chain employs TRBV6-1 and TRBJ1-2; the match to TRBD1 covers 10 bases. After removal of 3 bases from V and 5 bases from J, the junction contained 0 bases not matched to a gene. Germline V CDR1 and CDR2: MNHNS, SASEGT. This CDR3 contains 13 residues. The CDR3 sequence: CASSEDRGYGYTF. The sequenced CDR3 bases are TGTGCCAGCAGTGAGGACAGGGGGTATGGC.

Worth noting for this clone: The missing CDR3 end, 3 residues past where the read stops, is filled in from the germline J gene. The J gene is TRBJ2-5, the V gene TRBV2; 8 bases map to TRBD1. There are 14 residues in the CDR3. V lost 7 bases and J lost 1; bases outside the gene matches: 5. From germline, CDR1 is SNHLY and CDR2 FYNNEI. The CDR3 DNA, read in part, is TGTGCCAGCAAGGACAGGGCCGTCCAAGAGACC. Residues: CASKDRAVQET. The full CDR3 sequence reads CASKDRAVQETQYF.

Of note for this clone: The read ends 3 residues shy of where the CDR3 ends; the end is completed using the germline J gene. V is TRBV19 and J is TRBJ1-4; D may be TRBD1 (5 bases). The germline gives CDR1 LNHDA, CDR2 SQIVND (reference sequence). CDR3 length: 14 residues. V lost 5 bases to trimming and J lost 5 bases, with 12 bases between them. CDR3 in amino acids: CASSPTVTNEKLFF. The part of the CDR3 DNA that was read is TGTGCCAGTAGTCCGACAGTTACAAATGAAAAA.

For this clone: The read terminates 3 residues before the CDR3 end, so the remaining end is supplied by the germline J gene. This chain joins TRBV19 and TRBJ2-7, with D maybe TRBD1 (6 bases). The CDR3 consists of 14 residues. V was pared by 6 bases and J by 0 bases, with 12 bases between. Germline CDR1 LNHDA, CDR2 SQIVND (reference sequence). Partial CDR3 DNA: TGTGCCAGTAGCCGGACAGTAGGCTCCTACGAG. Its protein product is CASSRTVGSYE. The whole CDR3 protein is CASSRTVGSYEQYF.

Concerning this clone: The CDR3 end is not reached by the read, which stops 3 residues before it; the germline J gene fills it in. J is TRBJ2-7 and V is TRBV5-1; D not certain. V was cut by 5 bases and J by 0 bases, with 9 bases left in between. Germline V gene sequence: CDR1 SGHRS, CDR2 YFSETQ. The CDR3 runs 13 residues. CDR3: CASRSQPSYEQYF. Partial CDR3 DNA: TGCGCCAGCAGGTCACAGCCCTCCTACGAG.

A remark on this clone: The read ends 3 residues early relative to the CDR3; the germline J gene fills the gap. This chain uses TRBV12-3 or TRBV12-4 with TRBJ2-7; D perhaps matches TRBD1 (7 bases). V was trimmed by 4 bases and J by 3 bases, leaving 16 bases between them. This CDR3 has 15 residues. This CDR3 is CASSSPQGGVYEQYF. The CDR3 DNA, read in part, is TGTGCCAGCAGTTCCCCGCAGGGGGGTGTCTACGAG.

Note on this clone: Coverage ceases 3 residues before the CDR3 finishes, and the germline J gene fills in the end. The chain uses TRBV2 and TRBJ1-2; no clear D gene. This CDR3 spans 14 amino acids. From germline, CDR1 is SNHLY and CDR2 FYNNEI. The DNA read from the CDR3 is TGTGCCAGCACCAAAGGCAGGAAAACAGATACC. Translation gives CASTKGRKTDT. The entire CDR3 is CASTKGRKTDTYTF.

Comments on this clone: The read ends 3 residues shy of where the CDR3 ends; the end is completed using the germline J gene. This chain uses TRBV7-9 with TRBJ1-1, with D perhaps matching TRBD1 (5 bases). V lost 0 bases and J lost 5, with 13 bases in between. CDR1 SEHNR and CDR2 FQNEAQ come from the germline V gene (reference sequence). The CDR3 totals 15 residues. The CDR3 loop is CASSLARVGGTEAFF. The sequenced part of the CDR3 DNA is TGTGCCAGCAGCTTAGCCCGGGTCGGGGGGACTGAA. Combining the CDR3 with reference TRBV7-9 and TRBJ1-1 gives the whole variable domain DTGVSQNPRHKITKRGQNVTFRCDPISEHNRLYWYRQTLGQGPEFLTYFQNEAQLEKSRLLSDRFSAERPKGSFSTLEIQRTEQGDSAMYLCASSLARVGGTEAFFGQGTRLTVV.